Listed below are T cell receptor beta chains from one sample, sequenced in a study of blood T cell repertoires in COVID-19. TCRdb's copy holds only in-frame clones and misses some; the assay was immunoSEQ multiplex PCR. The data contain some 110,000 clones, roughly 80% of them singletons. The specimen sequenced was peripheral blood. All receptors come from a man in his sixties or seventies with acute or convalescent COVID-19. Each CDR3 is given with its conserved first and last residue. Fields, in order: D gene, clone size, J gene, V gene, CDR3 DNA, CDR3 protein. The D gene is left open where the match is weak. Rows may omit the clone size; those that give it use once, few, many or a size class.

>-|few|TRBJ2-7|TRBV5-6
TGTGCCAGCAGCTTGGTAGCAGTCTACGAGCAGTACTTC
CASSLVAVYEQYF
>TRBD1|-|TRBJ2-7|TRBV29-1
TGCAGCGTTGGGGACAGCTACGAGCAGTACTTC
CSVGDSYEQYF
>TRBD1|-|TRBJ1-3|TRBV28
TGTGCCAGCAGTTTACGGCAGGGGGCATATGGAAACACCATATATTTT
CASSLRQGAYGNTIYF
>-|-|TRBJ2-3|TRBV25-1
TGTGCCAGCAGTACACACACAGATACGCAGTATTTT
CASSTHTDTQYF
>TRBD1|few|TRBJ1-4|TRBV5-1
TGCGCCAGCAGCTTTGACAGGGCAGGTGAAAAACTGTTTTTT
CASSFDRAGEKLFF
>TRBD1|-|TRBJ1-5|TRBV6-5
TGTGCCAGCAGTACGTTACAGGGGGCGAATCAGCCCCAGCATTTT
CASSTLQGANQPQHF
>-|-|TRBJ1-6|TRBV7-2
TGTGCCAGCAGCTTAGTAGCCTCGTATTCACCCCTCCACTTT
CASSLVASYSPLHF
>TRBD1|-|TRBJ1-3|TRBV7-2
TGTGCCAGCAGCACGTGGACAGGCAACACCTTCTCTGGAAACACCATATATTTT
CASSTWTGNTFSGNTIYF
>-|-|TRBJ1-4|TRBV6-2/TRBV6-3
TGTGCCAGCAGTTTCTTCAATGAAAAACTGTTTTTT
CASSFFNEKLFF
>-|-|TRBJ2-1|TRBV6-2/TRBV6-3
TGTGCCAGCAGTTATTCTGAGACACTTTACAATGAGCAGTTCTTC
CASSYSETLYNEQFF
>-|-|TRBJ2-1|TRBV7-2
TGTGCCAGCAGGCCCCGGTTGGGGGGAAGGGGCAATGAGCAGTTCTTC
CASRPRLGGRGNEQFF
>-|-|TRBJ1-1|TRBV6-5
TGTGCCAGCAGTTACTCGGAGGCCACGCAAGCTTTCTTT
CASSYSEATQAFF
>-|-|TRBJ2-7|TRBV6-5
TGTGCCAGCAGTTACTCGAGCGGCAGCCGGATCTACGAGCAGTACTTC
CASSYSSGSRIYEQYF
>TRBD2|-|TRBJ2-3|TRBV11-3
TGTGCCAGCAGCTCCGGTCAAGCGGGAGCAGGCTCAGATACGCAGTATTTT
CASSSGQAGAGSDTQYF
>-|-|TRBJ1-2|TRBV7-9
TGTGCCAGCAGCTTTGAAGGAGGGACCTATGGCTACACCTTC
CASSFEGGTYGYTF
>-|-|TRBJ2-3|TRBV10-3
TGTGCCATCAGTGCCTCTTACACAGATACGCAGTATTTT
CAISASYTDTQYF
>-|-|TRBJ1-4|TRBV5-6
TGTGCCAGCAGCTTGTCGGCGGGCCGTAATGAAAAACTGTTTTTT
CASSLSAGRNEKLFF
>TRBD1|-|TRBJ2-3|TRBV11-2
TGTGCCAGCAGCTCGCTACGAGGACAGGGCCGGGTAGATACGCAGTATTTT
CASSSLRGQGRVDTQYF
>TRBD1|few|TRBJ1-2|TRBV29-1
TGCAGCGTCCCTCGGGACAGGGTGAACTATGGCTACACCTTC
CSVPRDRVNYGYTF
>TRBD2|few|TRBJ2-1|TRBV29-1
TGCAGCGTTTTTGCCCGGGACGCGGGGGTGGAGGAACGGTTCTTC
CSVFARDAGVEERFF
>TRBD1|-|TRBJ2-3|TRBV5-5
TGTGCCAGCAGCCTGACAGGGCGGTTTTCAGATACGCAGTATTTT
CASSLTGRFSDTQYF
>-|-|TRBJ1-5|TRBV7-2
TGTGCCAGCAGCCTTTTTAGCAATCAGCCCCAGCATTTT
CASSLFSNQPQHF
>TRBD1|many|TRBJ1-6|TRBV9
TGTGCCAGCAGCGCCGGGACAGGGAGTTCACCCCTCCACTTT
CASSAGTGSSPLHF
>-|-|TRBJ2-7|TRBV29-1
TGCAGCGTCCCTGCTCAGGGGATGGACGAGCAGTACTTC
CSVPAQGMDEQYF
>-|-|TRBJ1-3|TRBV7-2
TGTGCCAGCAGCTTAGTGGGGGGACTCTCTGGAAACACCATATATTTT
CASSLVGGLSGNTIYF
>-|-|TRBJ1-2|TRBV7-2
TGTGCCAGCAGCCGGGGACTGACCTCCCCGGACTATGGCTACACCTTC
CASSRGLTSPDYGYTF
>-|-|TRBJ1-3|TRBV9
TGTGCCAGCAGGGGAGCGGGAAACACCATATATTTT
CASRGAGNTIYF
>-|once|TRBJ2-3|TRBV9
TGTGCCAGCAGCGTAGGGCAGCGGGCTAGCACAGATACGCAGTATTTT
CASSVGQRASTDTQYF
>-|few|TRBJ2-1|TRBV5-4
TGTGCCAGCAGCTTGGACAGCAATGAGCAGTTCTTC
CASSLDSNEQFF
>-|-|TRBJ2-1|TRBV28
TGTGCCAGCAGTTTACCAGACAGGTACAATGAGCAGTTCTTC
CASSLPDRYNEQFF
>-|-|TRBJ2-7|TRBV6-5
TGTGCCAGCAGTTACTCGATCGCAGGGGCTAGGGAGCAGTACTTC
CASSYSIAGAREQYF
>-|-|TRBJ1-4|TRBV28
TGTGCCAGCAGTTTATCAGGTCCAACAACTAATGAAAAACTGTTTTTT
CASSLSGPTTNEKLFF
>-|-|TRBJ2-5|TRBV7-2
TGTGCCAGCAGCTCTGGACAGAAAGAGACCCAGTACTTC
CASSSGQKETQYF
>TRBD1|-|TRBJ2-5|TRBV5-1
TGCGCCAGCAGCACAAATACAGGGGGCCAAGAGACCCAGTACTTC
CASSTNTGGQETQYF
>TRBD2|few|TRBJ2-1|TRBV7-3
TGTGCCAGCAGCTTTTCGACTAGCCGTGAGCAGTTCTTC
CASSFSTSREQFF
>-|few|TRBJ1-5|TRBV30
TGTGCCTGGAGTAGAGGATATAGCAATCAGCCCCAGCATTTT
CAWSRGYSNQPQHF
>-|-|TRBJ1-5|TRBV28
TGTGCCAGCACCTATGGGGCCAAGGGGTATAGCAATCAGCCCCAGCATTTT
CASTYGAKGYSNQPQHF
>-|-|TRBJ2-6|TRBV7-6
TGTGCCAGCAGCCCTCAGCAGGCAGGGACTTACTCTGGGGCCAACGTCCTGACTTTC
CASSPQQAGTYSGANVLTF
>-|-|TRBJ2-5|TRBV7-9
TGTGCCAGCAGCTTAGGGGGGCTCGAGACCCAGTACTTC
CASSLGGLETQYF
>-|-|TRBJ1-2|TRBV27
TGTGCCAGCAGTTTGTCACAGAACTATGGCTACACCTTC
CASSLSQNYGYTF
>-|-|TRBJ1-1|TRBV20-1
TGCAGTGGGGACACTAACACTGAAGCTTTCTTT
CSGDTNTEAFF
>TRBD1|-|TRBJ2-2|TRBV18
TGTGCCAGCTCACCATTTCAGGACAGGGCAAACACCGGGGAGCTGTTTTTT
CASSPFQDRANTGELFF
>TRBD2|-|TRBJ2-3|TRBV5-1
TGCGCCAGCAGCTCGGGACTAGCGGGAGTGGAGGGTACGCAGTATTTT
CASSSGLAGVEGTQYF
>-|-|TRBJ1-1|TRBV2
TGTGCCAGCAGTTTTGCAGAGAACACTGAAGCTTTCTTT
CASSFAENTEAFF